The source of this TCR beta chain is a study of PD-1 blockade in classical Hodgkin lymphoma. Every patient experienced relapse after autologous stem cell transplantation, and brentuximab vedotin exposure varied. Per the germline V gene, CDR1 is SGHRS and CDR2 is YFSETQ. The CDR3 has 15 amino acids. The V gene end was trimmed by 4 bases and the J gene end by 2 bases; junction bases not matched to a gene: 6. Method: immunoSEQ multiplex PCR; TCRdb's copy keeps in-frame clones and lacks some. The sample records about 46,000 clones, approximately 70% being singletons. Regarding the study as a whole: Compared with baseline, CD4+ but not CD8+ TCR diversity had risen significantly by C4D1. The study reported lower baseline TCR diversity in newly diagnosed patients than in healthy donors.

With regard to this clone: Its specificity is unknown.

Source: peripheral blood mononuclear cells (PBMCs), taken at baseline. The receptor's source is a human donor with classical Hodgkin lymphoma. J is TRBJ2-7 and V is TRBV5-1; TRBD1 agrees at 10 bases. In nucleotides, the CDR3 is TGCGCCAGCAGCCCCGGGACAGGGGTTACCTACGAGCAGTACTTC. This gives the protein CASSPGTGVTYEQYF.